Listed here are 23 T cell receptor beta chains from one sample, sequenced in a study of T-cell memory formation after mild COVID-19. TCRdb analysed the 5' RACE reads with MiXCR anew, one entry per CDR3 protein. There are 120,000 or so distinct CDR3 sequences in the sample; about 18% occur only once, and 4% to 6% lies in the top ten. Sequenced sample: PBMCs or a T cell subset sorted from them (not recorded which). The source of these receptors is a young man who had mild COVID-19 (a few samples of this study predate the infection). Cell type and time point are not known.

This clonotype appeared a few times. The chain is built from TRBV7-9 and TRBJ2-1; D gene uncertain. This CDR3 is 13 amino acids long. V gave up 5 bases and J gave up 9 bases, with 14 bases separating them. The germline V gene has CDR1 SEHNR and CDR2 FQNEAQ (reference sequence). The CDR3 loop reads CASSASWAGEQFF. The CDR3 coding sequence is TGTGCCAGCAGCGCGAGCTGGGCAGGTGAGCAGTTCTTC.

The gene calls are TRBV29-1 and TRBJ2-3; perhaps TRBD1 as D (5 bases). Looked up from germline, CDR1 is SQVTM and CDR2 is ANQGSEA. CDR3 length: 13 amino acids. The V and J ends lost 7 bases and 2 bases respectively, with 13 bases between them. The CDR3 here is CSASTASTDTQYF. In DNA form, the CDR3 reads TGCAGCGCTTCGACAGCTTCCACAGATACGCAGTATTTT.

The V and J genes are TRBV7-9 and TRBJ1-2; a possible D gene is TRBD1 (5 bases). CDR1 and CDR2 (germline): SEHNR, FQNEAQ (reference sequence). The CDR3 contains 14 residues. The ends were cut back, 3 bases at V and 2 bases at J, with 10 bases in the middle. CDR3 region: CASSLGVQNYGYTF. In nucleotides, the CDR3 is TGTGCCAGCAGCTTGGGGGTACAGAACTATGGCTACACCTTC.

The chain carries TRBV7-2 and TRBJ1-2, with D possibly TRBD1 on 6 matching bases. This CDR3 region has 17 residues. Trimming removed 0 bases from V and 1 base from J, with 15 bases in between. CDR1 SGHTA and CDR2 FQGNSA come from the germline V gene. The CDR3 loop is CASSLATGHDVNYGYTF. The CDR3 nucleotides are TGTGCCAGCAGCTTAGCGACGGGACATGATGTTAACTATGGCTACACCTTC.

In this sample, this clonotype is medium-sized. CDR3: CAISGTSGSPDTQYF. CDR3 sequence (DNA): TGTGCCATCAGTGGTACTAGCGGGTCTCCAGATACGCAGTATTTT. The chain links TRBV10-3 to TRBJ2-3; 9 nucleotides align to TRBD2. This CDR3 comprises 15 residues. J gave up 4 bases and V 4 bases, and 6 bases lay outside the gene matches. Germline values: CDR1 ENHRY, CDR2 SYGVKD.

V and J are TRBV4-1 and TRBJ1-2; 11 positions match TRBD1. V shed 1 base and J 2 bases; nucleotides not matched to a gene: 3. This CDR3 has 16 residues. Germline CDR1 is MGHRA and CDR2 is YSYEKL. CDR3 amino acids: CASSQGTGGLNYGYTF. The CDR3 nucleotides read TGCGCCAGCAGCCAAGGGACAGGGGGCTTGAACTATGGCTACACCTTC.

This sequence joins TRBV7-2 and TRBJ2-7, with D unresolved. This CDR3 contains 13 residues. Germline CDR1 SGHTA, CDR2 FQGNSA. With 5 bases removed from V and 4 bases from J, the gap between germline ends came to 12 bases. The CDR3 protein is CASSPAPTYEQYV. CDR3 coding DNA: TGTGCCAGCAGCCCTGCACCCACTTACGAGCAGTACGTC.

This clonotype has more than one count but fewer than ten. The chain links TRBV5-1 to TRBJ2-3, with 10 bases lining up with TRBD1. The CDR3 loop spans 14 amino acids. Germline CDR1 SGHRS, CDR2 YFSETQ. V was clipped by 4 bases and J by 6 bases; unmatched bases: 5. CDR3 coding DNA: TGCGCCAGCAGCATCGACAGGGGGCGGGATACGCAGTATTTT. Residues: CASSIDRGRDTQYF.

This clonotype was recorded a few times. The rearrangement uses TRBV12-3 or TRBV12-4 and TRBJ2-1; 10 bases fit TRBD1. J gave up 6 bases and V 5 bases, and 7 bases lay outside the gene matches. The CDR3 covers 15 residues. The CDR3 protein is CASSPGQGIFNEQFF. DNA for the CDR3: TGTGCCAGCAGTCCGGGACAGGGGATCTTCAATGAGCAGTTCTTC.

The rearrangement uses TRBV5-1 and TRBJ2-5; D gene unclear. V was trimmed by 5 bases and J by 0 bases, leaving 5 bases between them. The germline V gene has CDR1 SGHRS and CDR2 YFSETQ. The CDR3 extends over 12 amino acids. The CDR3 bases are TGCGCCAGCAGACGGGACCAAGAGACCCAGTACTTC. Its translation is CASRRDQETQYF.

This clonotype was seen at least ten times. The rearrangement joins TRBV12-3 or TRBV12-4 to TRBJ1-2; 9 bases are a match to TRBD1. The CDR3 sequence is 13 residues long. V lost 6 bases, J lost 8 bases, and 7 bases stayed unmatched. As DNA, the CDR3 is TGTGCCAGCAGGCCGGGACAGGGATCGGGCTACACCTTC. Its protein product is CASRPGQGSGYTF.

This clonotype has a handful of counts. This chain joins TRBV20-1 and TRBJ2-3; 7 positions agree with TRBD1. Germline-derived CDR1 and CDR2 are DFQATT and SNEGSKA (reference sequence). The CDR3 covers 17 residues. After removal of 1 base from V and 0 bases from J, the junction contained 10 bases not matched to a gene. The CDR3: CSARATPGQPSTDTQYF. In DNA form, the CDR3 reads TGCAGTGCTAGAGCCACACCGGGACAGCCGAGCACAGATACGCAGTATTTT.

This clonotype was counted many times. J is TRBJ2-3 and V is TRBV11-2; D remains ambiguous. V was cut by 1 base and J by 7 bases, with 6 bases left in between. This CDR3 has 12 amino acids. The germline gives CDR1 SGHAT, CDR2 FQNNGV. The CDR3 loop reads CASSLGGNTQYF. Written as DNA, the CDR3 is TGTGCCAGCAGCTTAGGGGGAAATACGCAGTATTTT.

V gene TRBV30 combines with J gene TRBJ1-4, with D hard to call. Germline CDR1 and CDR2: GTSNPN and SVGIG (reference sequence). This CDR3 contains 14 residues. Trimming removed 2 bases from V and 1 base from J, with 8 bases in between. The CDR3 coding sequence is TGTGCCTGGAGTTTTCTCGGAACTAATGAAAAACTGTTTTTT. Its protein is CAWSFLGTNEKLFF.

Comment on this clonotype: A read error may be the cause here, since a much bigger clone is one base away. The chain uses TRBV20-1 and TRBJ2-5, with D perhaps given as TRBD1 or TRBD2 (6 bases each). Germline V gene lookup returns CDR1 DFQATT and CDR2 SNEGSKA (reference sequence). The CDR3 is 14 amino acids. The CDR3 sequence is CSARGLWHQETRYF. The CDR3 DNA reads TGCAGTGCTCGGGGGCTATGGCACCAAGAGACCCGGTACTTC.

This clonotype was counted ten times or more. The chain recombines TRBV7-9 with TRBJ2-2; 11 bases line up with TRBD2. The germline V gene has CDR1 SEHNR and CDR2 FQNEAQ (reference sequence). The CDR3 loop spans 15 amino acids. Germline trimming cut 6 bases from V and 4 bases from J; bases unmatched to any gene: 4. CDR3 coding DNA: TGTGCCAGCAGACCTGGACTAGCGGGCACCGGGGAGCTGTTTTTT. Its protein product is CASRPGLAGTGELFF.

This chain connects TRBV7-9 to TRBJ2-3, with D unresolved. CDR1 is SEHNR, CDR2 FQNEAQ, per germline (reference sequence). V was cut by 5 bases and J by 1 base, with 10 bases left in between. The CDR3 is made up of 14 amino acids. The chain's CDR3 is CASSTPTGTDTQYF. The CDR3 region has the DNA TGTGCCAGCAGCACCCCGACTGGCACAGATACGCAGTATTTT.

This clonotype was seen many times. This chain uses TRBV4-3 with TRBJ2-1; 9 nucleotides line up with TRBD1. V was clipped by 3 bases and J by 3 bases; unmatched bases: 9. The CDR3 runs 17 residues. Germline CDR1 reads LGHNA; CDR2 reads YSLEER. CDR3 amino acids: CASSHPTRQGGYNEQFF. CDR3 nucleotides: TGCGCCAGCAGCCACCCCACCCGACAGGGGGGCTACAATGAGCAGTTCTTC.

V and J are TRBV11-3 and TRBJ2-2, with TRBD2 matching 11 bases. This CDR3 has 14 residues. J gave up 7 bases and V 5 bases, and 3 bases lay outside the gene matches. Germline-derived CDR1 and CDR2 are SGHNT and YENEEA. The CDR3 here is CASSGGLADGELFF. In nucleotides, the CDR3 is TGTGCCAGCAGCGGGGGACTAGCGGACGGGGAGCTGTTTTTT. Full variable domain (outside the CDR3, taken from reference TRBV11-3 and TRBJ2-2): EAGVVQSPRYKIIEKKQPVAFWCNPISGHNTLYWYLQNLGQGPELLIRYENEEAVDDSQLPKDRFSAERLKGVDSTLKIQPAELGDSAVYLCASSGGLADGELFFGEGSRLTVL.

This clonotype was counted only a few times. The chain combines TRBV14 with TRBJ1-2, with 8 bases aligning to TRBD1. The CDR3 is 17 residues long. CDR1 SGHDN and CDR2 FVKESK come from the germline V gene. With V trimmed by 3 bases and J by 8 bases, 17 bases remained unmatched. CDR3 DNA: TGTGCCAGCAGCCAGTTCGGACAGGGTTCGGGCTCGGGCGGCTACACCTTC. Its translation: CASSQFGQGSGSGGYTF.

Only a few counts were recorded for this clonotype. V usage is TRBV27 and J usage is TRBJ2-3, with TRBD2 as a possible D gene (6 bases). Trimming removed 8 bases from V and 4 bases from J, with 13 bases in between. CDR1 MNHEY and CDR2 SMNVEV come from the germline V gene (reference sequence). The CDR3 totals 13 residues. CDR3 in DNA: TGTGCCAGCCGCTCCCCGGGGGCAGATACGCAGTATTTT. Translated, it gives CASRSPGADTQYF.

The sample holds a few counts of this clonotype. The gene calls are TRBV15 and TRBJ2-1; unclear D gene. CDR1 and CDR2 (germline): LNHNV, YYDKDF (reference sequence). This CDR3 has 14 residues. Trimming took off 7 bases at V and 6 bases at J, with 16 bases between the two ends. The CDR3 DNA is TGTGCCACCACCCCAAGGCTTGGCGGCAATGAGCAGTTCTTC. This sequence encodes CATTPRLGGNEQFF.

The chain recombines TRBV11-2 with TRBJ1-1; D gene uncertain. V lost 1 base to trimming and J lost 3 bases, with 6 bases between them. The germline V gene has CDR1 SGHAT and CDR2 FQNNGV. The length of the CDR3 is 13 residues. CDR3 loop: CASSLGSYTEAFF. CDR3 bases: TGTGCCAGCAGCTTAGGGTCATACACTGAAGCTTTCTTT.